The present T cell receptor beta chain was sequenced within a study of blood T cell repertoires in COVID-19. Study-wide context: Sites across the United States, Italy and Spain contributed samples from acute and convalescent COVID-19.

The CDR3 runs 16 residues. CDR1 and CDR2 from the germline V gene are MNHNY and SVGAGI (reference sequence). V gave up 4 bases and J gave up 3 bases, with 19 bases separating them. Per the original methods: Reference gene primer amplification gave estimated nucleated cell counts. Profiled with immunoSEQ multiplex PCR; TCRdb holds only in-frame clones, not every one. V, J and clone size derive from that table, while D and trimming were established from the DNA sequence. The data hold approximately 68,000 clones, with about nine tenths observed a single time. The chain is built from TRBV6-6 and TRBJ2-7, with D perhaps TRBD2 (5 bases). This clonotype was obtained from a woman in her fifties or sixties with acute or convalescent COVID-19. The sequencing input was peripheral blood. The CDR3 protein is CASSLGPTREGYEQYF. The CDR3 coding sequence is TGTGCCAGCAGTTTGGGCCCGACCAGAGAGGGCTACGAGCAGTACTTC.